This record concerns one T cell receptor beta chain sequence. This specimen belongs to a study of blood T cell repertoires in COVID-19. Study-wide context: Specimens from acute and convalescent COVID-19 originated in the United States, Italy and Spain. PBMCs, B-cell-depleted T cells, or T cells were the source of the cDNA or gDNA that made up the material.

This CDR3 is 16 amino acids long. Trimming pared 0 bases from V and 5 bases from J, leaving 15 bases between. CDR1 and CDR2 (germline): MNHEY, SMNVEV (reference sequence). In the source study's methods: Reference gene primer amplification gave estimated nucleated cell counts. This table comes from immunoSEQ multiplex PCR, and its TCRdb copy is limited to in-frame clones, with some not included. V and J calls and clone size are as listed in that table; D and trimming were resolved from the DNA. The repertoire has about 220,000 clones, more than 75% of them found once; the top ten carry 3%. V is TRBV27 and J is TRBJ2-3; maybe TRBD1 (5 bases). The sample taken for sequencing was peripheral blood. The TCR comes from a woman aged 30 to 39 who had recovered from COVID-19. The CDR3 spells CASSLSYPQDGDTQYF. In nucleotides, the CDR3 is TGTGCCAGCAGTTTATCGTACCCACAGGACGGAGATACGCAGTATTTT.